The entry below describes one T cell receptor (beta chain). This clonotype has at least ten counts. Its antigen is unknown. No much larger clone is present one base from it, and per-base qualities are unavailable. Unsorted PBMC libraries were generated from 2 million PBMCs stored in RNAlater at -80 °C until RNA extraction. Peripheral blood underwent Ficoll-Hypaque density gradient centrifugation to isolate PBMCs, which were then cryopreserved in liquid nitrogen. These data belong to a study of neurological immune-mediated disorders (dated by TCRdb to about 2019). With respect to the entire study: Peripheral blood TCR-beta repertoires from HTLV-I-associated myelopathy (HAM/TSP) patients, multiple sclerosis patients and healthy controls were compared by UMI-based sequencing. The roughly 100 TCR-beta libraries covered PBMC samples along with longitudinal samples, technical triplicates, and paired sorted CD4+ and CD8+ T-cell subsets. The cohort included about 66 subjects: roughly 15 with HAM/TSP, around 34 with multiple sclerosis, and around 20 healthy controls.

The research as a whole found: No identical CDR3 amino acid sequences were shared among expanded clones across subjects, suggesting private TCR-beta repertoires in all groups. TCR clonal expansion was highest in HAM/TSP patients and lowest in MS patients, with MS patients falling below even healthy controls.

cDNA was synthesized by template-switch 5'RACE using a primer with a 10-nucleotide random unique molecular identifier that tagged each TCR transcript. Each sequencing run produced over 170 million TCR-beta sequences covering 15-18 subjects. The RNeasy kit was used for extraction of total RNA. TCR-beta VDJ regions were amplified with primers for the TCR constant region and the 5'RACE anchor, using the KAPA Real-time Library Amplification kit. Sample indexes and Illumina adaptors were added in a first PCR, after which library yield was increased in a second PCR. After Ampure bead purification, the TCR product of roughly 650 bp was size-selected on a 2% E-gel SizeSelection system. Before pooling, libraries had their quality checked on a Bioanalyzer, their concentration measured with Qubit, and their quantity determined with the Kapa Library Quantification kit. An Illumina HiSeq 2500 was used to sequence the libraries paired-end at 2 x 150 bp. To increase sequence diversity, about 25-31% phiX was spiked into each library pool. As for the original processing: The quality-filtered reads were processed with the UMI-based MiGEC pipeline, whose error correction step removed more than 80% of the raw TCR sequences. IMGT germline references were used for alignment of VDJ genes, and clonotypes were defined by a unique CDR3 amino acid sequence together with V-J genes. Clonal expansion, Shannon diversity and CDR3 relatedness were evaluated with VDJtools (CalcPairwiseDistances, ClusterSamples), while phylogenetic trees were built in CLCbio workbench. Clones with at least 8 unique UMIs were defined as expanded, with this threshold being based on coefficient-of-variation modelling across technical triplicates. TCRdb redid the processing of the public reads, applying fastp at Q25 and MiXCR, and retained in-frame beta chains. Every distinct CDR3 protein forms one entry, paired with its most common genes and DNA. TCRdb's processing, not the study's, gives the V and J calls here. Across this sample there are about 59,000 distinct CDR3 sequences, with approximately 11% seen only once. The ten largest clones represent about 10% of the sample.

This clonotype originated in a woman in her sixties with HTLV-1-associated myelopathy (HAM/TSP). Sequencing was performed on PBMCs.

The DNA sequence is as follows: TGTGCCAGCAGGGCAGCGGGTTCGCCCTACAATGAGCAGTTCTTC. The encoded protein is CASRAAGSPYNEQFF. Rearrangement joined TRBV27 to TRBJ2-1; TRBD2 is perhaps the D gene, given 6 matching bases. Measured from the cysteine to the phenylalanine, the CDR3 is 15 residues long. The DNA shown is the 45-base CDR3, in frame from base 1. Reading the germline V gene (reference sequence) gives CDR1 MNHEY and CDR2 SMNVEV. Deletion took 6 bases off V and 2 bases off J, with a span of 14 bases between the germline ends.